This T cell receptor beta chain was obtained from a study of OX40 agonist ivuxolimab in advanced cancers. The study, taken as a whole, reports: On average, CD8+ T cells showed a greater number of expanded clones than CD4+. At 0.1-3.0 mg/kg, partial responders had clonal expansion among the lowest observed. Clonal expansion from baseline to week 6 occurred in both CD4+ and CD8+ T cells.

Blood draws occurred at baseline, cycle 4 day 1, and cycle 7 day 1. As regards this clone: The antigen is unknown.

Per germline, CDR1 PRHDT and CDR2 FYEKMQ (reference sequence). There are 15 residues in the CDR3. V lost 0 bases, J lost 1 base, and 8 bases lay in between. Profiling relied on immunoSEQ multiplex PCR, and the TCRdb table lists in-frame clones only, not all of them. Among 30,000 to 40,000 clones listed, roughly 87% were seen once. The clonotype comes from an adult with an advanced solid tumor such as melanoma, head and neck, liver or kidney cancer. The chain carries TRBV13 and TRBJ2-3; D is ambiguous. The sequences come from CD4+ or CD8+ T cells sorted from blood, collected in a trial of the OX40 agonist ivuxolimab. The CDR3 DNA reads as TGTGCCAGCAGCTTAGGAGGGCAGGGCACAGATACGCAGTATTTT. This gives the protein CASSLGGQGTDTQYF. Variable domain in full (rest from reference TRBV13 and TRBJ2-3): AAGVIQSPRHLIKEKRETATLKCYPIPRHDTVYWYQQGPGQDPQFLISFYEKMQSDKGSIPDRFSAQQFSDYHSELNMSSLELGDSALYFCASSLGGQGTDTQYFGPGTRLTVL.